Below are 25 T cell receptor beta chains sequenced from a single sample in a study of T cell responses to AZD1222 COVID-19 vaccine. The table came from immunoSEQ multiplex PCR; TCRdb's copy has only in-frame clones and leaves some out. The table has about 73,000 clones, 88% seen once. Sequenced material: peripheral blood, taken on day 0 of AZD1222 vaccination. Every receptor here comes from an adult in good health.

The chain is built from TRBV30 and TRBJ2-7; D is ambiguous. V was trimmed by 1 base and J by 2 bases, leaving 15 bases between them. CDR1 and CDR2 (germline): GTSNPN, SVGIG (reference sequence). CDR3 size: 15 residues. CDR3 sequence: CAWSGRSLMAYEQYF. CDR3 nucleotides: TGTGCCTGGAGTGGAAGATCGCTAATGGCCTACGAGCAGTACTTC. The full variable domain, in which reference TRBV30 and TRBJ2-7 provide the parts outside the CDR3, is SQTIHQWPATLVQPVGSPLSLECTVEGTSNPNLYWYRQAAGRGLQLLFYSVGIGQISSEVPQNLSASRPQDRQFILSSKKLLLSDSGFYLCAWSGRSLMAYEQYFGPGTRLTVT.

In nucleotides, the CDR3 is TGTGCCAGCAGCTCCCGGACTAGCGGGGGGCAAGAGACCCAGTACTTC. Protein: CASSSRTSGGQETQYF. The rearrangement uses TRBV11-3 and TRBJ2-5; 14 bases align to TRBD2. The CDR3 loop spans 16 amino acids. Germline V lookup: CDR1 SGHNT, CDR2 YENEEA. Losses at the gene ends were 4 bases for V and 2 bases for J; bases not matched to a gene: 3. Complete variable domain (other parts from reference TRBV11-3 and TRBJ2-5): EAGVVQSPRYKIIEKKQPVAFWCNPISGHNTLYWYLQNLGQGPELLIRYENEEAVDDSQLPKDRFSAERLKGVDSTLKIQPAELGDSAVYLCASSSRTSGGQETQYFGPGTRLLVL.

The chain uses TRBV5-1 and TRBJ2-5, with 7 bases lining up with TRBD1. The trim removed 0 bases at V and 3 bases at J, leaving 5 bases unmatched. The CDR3 length is 15 residues. Germline lookup yields CDR1 SGHRS and CDR2 YFSETQ. As DNA, the CDR3 is TGCGCCAGCAGCTTGGGGGGACAGAGGGAAGAGACCCAGTACTTC. Translation gives CASSLGGQREETQYF.

The genes are TRBV7-6 and TRBJ2-1; 12 nucleotides line up with TRBD2. The trim removed 5 bases at V and 9 bases at J, leaving 8 bases unmatched. The CDR3 is made up of 15 amino acids. Looked up from germline, CDR1 is SGHVS and CDR2 is FNYEAQ. CDR3 region: CASSPTSGGGVEQFF. In DNA form, the CDR3 reads TGTGCCAGCAGCCCGACTAGCGGGGGAGGGGTTGAGCAGTTCTTC.

This clone was seen a few times. The V gene is TRBV6-6, the J gene TRBJ2-3; D perhaps matches TRBD2 (7 bases). The CDR3 covers 13 residues. CDR1 is MNHNY and CDR2 is SVGAGI in the germline V gene (reference sequence). V shed 10 bases and J shed 1 base, with 12 bases lying between them. The CDR3 coding sequence is TGTGCCATCCAAGGGGGGGGCACAGATACGCAGTATTTT. This sequence encodes CAIQGGGTDTQYF.

J is TRBJ1-1 and V is TRBV7-8; D is perhaps TRBD1 (5 bases). The CDR3 has 17 amino acids. CDR1 is SGHVS, CDR2 FQNEAQ, per germline. V was cut by 1 base and J by 1 base, with 16 bases left in between. CDR3 sequence (DNA): TGTGCCAGCAGCTTAGTGACCCCGGGACTGTCGAACACTGAAGCTTTCTTT. As protein: CASSLVTPGLSNTEAFF. The full variable domain, in which reference TRBV7-8 and TRBJ1-1 provide the parts outside the CDR3, is GAGVSQSPRYKVAKRGQDVALRCDPISGHVSLFWYQQALGQGPEFLTYFQNEAQLDKSGLPSDRFFAERPEGSVSTLKIQRTQQEDSAVYLCASSLVTPGLSNTEAFFGQGTRLTVV.

CDR3 nucleotide sequence: TGCGCCAGCAGCTTGGGTGATAACTACGAGCAGTACTTC. It translates to CASSLGDNYEQYF. This sequence joins TRBV5-1 and TRBJ2-7; unclear D gene. The CDR3 covers 13 residues. CDR1 and CDR2 (germline): SGHRS, YFSETQ. V was cut by 0 bases and J by 3 bases, with 7 bases left in between.

The chain uses TRBV28 and TRBJ2-7; the match to TRBD1 covers 9 bases. Germline-derived CDR1 and CDR2 are MDHEN and SYDVKM. The CDR3 runs to 16 residues. Trimming cost V 4 bases and J 1 base; bases outside gene matches: 8. The CDR3 nucleotides read TGTGCCAGCAGTTCCGAGGGACAGGGAACATCCTACGAGCAGTACTTC. Its translation is CASSSEGQGTSYEQYF. Full variable domain (remainder filled in from reference TRBV28 and TRBJ2-7): DVKVTQSSRYLVKRTGEKVFLECVQDMDHENMFWYRQDPGLGLRLIYFSYDVKMKEKGDIPEGYSVSREKKERFSLILESASTNQTSMYLCASSSEGQGTSYEQYFGPGTRLTVT.

This clone was observed a few times. This rearrangement joins TRBV30 to TRBJ2-2; 12 bases fit TRBD2. Germline loops: CDR1 GTSNPN, CDR2 SVGIG (reference sequence). J was trimmed by 6 bases and V by 3 bases; bases with no gene match: 2. CDR3 size: 14 residues. CDR3 in DNA: TGTGCCTGGAGACTAGCGGGGGGAGCCGGGGAGCTGTTTTTT. It yields the protein CAWRLAGGAGELFF.

The chain combines TRBV29-1 with TRBJ1-2; 8 bases are shared with TRBD1. V lost 7 bases, J lost 5 bases, and 6 bases stayed unmatched. This CDR3 is built from 12 residues. Per the germline V gene, CDR1 is SQVTM and CDR2 is ANQGSEA. Written as DNA, the CDR3 is TGCAGCGGGCTGACAGGGGATTATGGCTACACCTTC. Amino acid sequence: CSGLTGDYGYTF.

The chain uses TRBV29-1 and TRBJ2-5; D not certain. The germline V gene has CDR1 SQVTM and CDR2 ANQGSEA. The CDR3 is 10 amino acids. V was pared by 8 bases and J by 1 base, with 5 bases between. For the CDR3, the DNA is TGCAGCTTAACCCAAGAGACCCAGTACTTC. This translates into CSLTQETQYF.

The rearrangement uses TRBV19 and TRBJ1-2, with no clear D. The ends were cut back, 7 bases at V and 0 bases at J, with 15 bases in the middle. The CDR3 covers 15 residues. CDR1 is LNHDA and CDR2 is SQIVND in the germline V gene (reference sequence). The CDR3 DNA reads as TGTGCCAGTATTCCCTCCCGTGGCCCTAACTATGGCTACACCTTC. Its protein is CASIPSRGPNYGYTF.

This clone was seen just once. The V call is TRBV2, the J call TRBJ2-2; a weak D match, TRBD2 (5 bases). The V and J ends lost 3 bases and 5 bases respectively, with 13 bases between them. In germline, CDR1 is SNHLY, CDR2 FYNNEI. This CDR3 spans 15 amino acids. The CDR3 sequence: CASSDSRGGTGELFF. The CDR3 DNA sequence: TGTGCCAGCAGTGATAGCCGGGGTGGTACCGGGGAGCTGTTTTTT.

V gene TRBV28 combines with J gene TRBJ1-3; D is unclear. V was trimmed by 6 bases and J by 0 bases, leaving 9 bases between them. This CDR3 is built from 14 residues. CDR1 and CDR2 (germline): MDHEN, SYDVKM. The DNA of the CDR3 is TGTGCCAGCAGGCTCGGGAGCTCTGGAAACACCATATATTTT. Amino acid sequence: CASRLGSSGNTIYF.

The rearrangement uses TRBV6-5 and TRBJ2-7; 7 nucleotides align to TRBD2. J gave up 3 bases and V 6 bases, and 2 bases lay outside the gene matches. This CDR3 spans 12 amino acids. Germline CDR1 reads MNHEY; CDR2 reads SVGAGI. CDR3 protein: CASRGTIYEQYF. Here the CDR3 DNA reads TGTGCCAGCAGGGGGACTATCTACGAGCAGTACTTC.

This chain links TRBV9 with TRBJ2-2; D remains ambiguous. The CDR3 totals 12 residues. Trimming pared 0 bases from V and 7 bases from J, leaving 4 bases between. Germline V gives CDR1 SGDLS, CDR2 YYNGEE. The CDR3 loop is CASSVGVGELFF. CDR3 coding DNA: TGTGCCAGCAGCGTAGGTGTCGGGGAGCTGTTTTTT.

This sequence joins TRBV5-1 and TRBJ2-7, with 9 bases lining up with TRBD1. The CDR3 sequence is 15 residues long. Germline V gene data show CDR1 as SGHRS and CDR2 as YFSETQ. With V trimmed by 0 bases and J by 3 bases, 4 bases remained unmatched. CDR3 nucleotide sequence: TGCGCCAGCAGCTTGGTGACAGGGGGTGTCTACGAGCAGTACTTC. Translated, it gives CASSLVTGGVYEQYF.

This chain joins TRBV18 and TRBJ2-7; the D is unclear. This CDR3 has 15 amino acids. The V end was cut by 2 bases, the J end by 0 bases, with 11 bases between. Germline V gives CDR1 KGHSH, CDR2 LQKENI. The CDR3 region is CASSPSADSSYEQYF. CDR3 nucleotides: TGTGCCAGCTCACCATCGGCGGATAGCTCCTACGAGCAGTACTTC.

The chain recombines TRBV18 with TRBJ1-6; no clear D gene. CDR3 length: 14 amino acids. Trimming pared 5 bases from V and 9 bases from J, leaving 14 bases between. Germline CDR1 reads KGHSH; CDR2 reads LQKENI. The CDR3 DNA sequence: TGTGCCAGCTCATCGCAACCATCGGGTTCACCCCTCCACTTT. It is translated as CASSSQPSGSPLHF.

The chain has TRBV3-1 (or the pseudogene TRBV3-2) and TRBJ1-3; D ambiguous. Germline CDR1 and CDR2: LGHDT and YNNKEL (reference sequence). This CDR3 is 14 amino acids long. V lost 4 bases and J lost 0, with 7 bases in between. The CDR3 sequence: CASSRPSSGNTIYF. The CDR3 region has the DNA TGTGCCAGCAGCCGACCTAGCTCTGGAAACACCATATATTTT.

The gene calls are TRBV18 and TRBJ2-1; 11 bases line up with TRBD2. CDR1 is KGHSH and CDR2 is LQKENI in the germline V gene. With V trimmed by 3 bases and J by 4 bases, 5 bases remained unmatched. This CDR3 region has 16 residues. CDR3 nucleotides: TGTGCCAGCTCACCCACGACTAGCGGGACTTACAATGAGCAGTTCTTC. It specifies CASSPTTSGTYNEQFF.

The chain carries TRBV27 and TRBJ2-1; the match to TRBD2 covers 11 bases. Germline V gene data show CDR1 as MNHEY and CDR2 as SMNVEV (reference sequence). The CDR3 covers 16 residues. J gave up 7 bases and V 5 bases, and 10 bases lay outside the gene matches. The CDR3, as DNA: TGTGCCAGCAGTAAAATAGCGGGGGGGCTAATGAATGAGCAGTTCTTC. Encoded protein: CASSKIAGGLMNEQFF.

The V call is TRBV19, the J call TRBJ1-5; unclear D gene. This CDR3 comprises 15 residues. Germline V gene data show CDR1 as LNHDA and CDR2 as SQIVND (reference sequence). Trimming pared 5 bases from V and 2 bases from J, leaving 13 bases between. The CDR3 loop reads CASSPPAVRNQPQHF. Here the CDR3 DNA reads TGTGCCAGTAGTCCCCCCGCGGTTCGCAATCAGCCCCAGCATTTT. The full variable domain, with the rest looked up from reference TRBV19 and TRBJ1-5, is DGGITQSPKYLFRKEGQNVTLSCEQNLNHDAMYWYRQDPGQGLRLIYYSQIVNDFQKGDIAEGYSVSREKKESFPLTVTSAQKNPTAFYLCASSPPAVRNQPQHFGDGTRLSIL.

The chain combines TRBV6-5 with TRBJ2-7; the match to TRBD1 covers 9 bases. CDR1 and CDR2 from the germline V gene are MNHEY and SVGAGI. The CDR3 sequence is 15 residues long. V shed 2 bases and J 5 bases; nucleotides not matched to a gene: 7. DNA of the CDR3: TGTGCCAGCAGTTACGCGGGACAGGGTAGTCACGAGCAGTACTTC. This translates into CASSYAGQGSHEQYF.

V is TRBV5-4 and J is TRBJ2-7; 11 bases map to TRBD1. CDR3 length: 14 residues. With 4 bases clipped from V and 3 bases from J, the junction kept 3 bases outside the gene matches. Germline V lookup: CDR1 SGHNT, CDR2 YYREEE (reference sequence). CDR3 amino acids: CASSSGTGGYEQYF. CDR3 sequence (DNA): TGTGCCAGCAGCAGCGGGACAGGGGGCTACGAGCAGTACTTC.